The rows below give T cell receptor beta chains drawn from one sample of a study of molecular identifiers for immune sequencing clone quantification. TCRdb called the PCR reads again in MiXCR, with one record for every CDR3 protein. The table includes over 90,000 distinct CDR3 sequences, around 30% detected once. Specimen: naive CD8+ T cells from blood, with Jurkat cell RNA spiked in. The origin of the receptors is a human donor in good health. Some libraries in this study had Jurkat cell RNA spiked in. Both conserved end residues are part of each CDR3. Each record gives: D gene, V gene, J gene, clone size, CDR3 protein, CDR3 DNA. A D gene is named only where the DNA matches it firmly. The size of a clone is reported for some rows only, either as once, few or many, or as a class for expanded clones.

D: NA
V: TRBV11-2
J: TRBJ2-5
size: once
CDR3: CASSLNTGISQVTQYF
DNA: TGTGCCAGCAGCTTAAACACAGGGATTTCCCAAGTGACCCAGTACTTC

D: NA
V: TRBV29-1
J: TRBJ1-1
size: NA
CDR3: CSVGFQGTAEAFF
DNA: TGCAGCGTTGGCTTTCAAGGGACGGCTGAAGCTTTCTTT

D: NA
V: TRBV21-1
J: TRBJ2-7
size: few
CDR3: CASGGCKAGGYEQYF
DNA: TGTGCCAGCGGAGGGTGTAAGGCAGGGGGCTACGAGCAGTACTTC

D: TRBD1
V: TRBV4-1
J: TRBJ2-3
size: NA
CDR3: CASSPLPGQGTDTQYF
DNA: TGCGCCAGCAGCCCCCTCCCGGGACAGGGCACAGATACGCAGTATTTT

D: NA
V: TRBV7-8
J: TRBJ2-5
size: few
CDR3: CASSTRGETQYF
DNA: TGTGCCAGCAGCACGAGAGGAGAGACCCAGTACTTC

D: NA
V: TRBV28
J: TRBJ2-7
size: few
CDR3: CASSLSVSYEQYF
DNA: TGTGCCAGCAGTTTATCAGTTTCCTACGAGCAGTACTTC

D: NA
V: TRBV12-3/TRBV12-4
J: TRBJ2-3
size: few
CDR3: CASRGLTDTQYF
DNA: TGTGCCAGCAGGGGGCTCACAGATACGCAGTATTTT

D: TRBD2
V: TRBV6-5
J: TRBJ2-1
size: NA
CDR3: CASRREGLNEQFF
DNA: TGTGCCAGCAGGAGGGAGGGCCTCAATGAGCAGTTCTTC

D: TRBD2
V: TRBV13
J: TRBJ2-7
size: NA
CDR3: CASSPGTSGERYF
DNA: TGTGCCAGCAGCCCCGGGACTAGCGGTGAGCGGTACTTC

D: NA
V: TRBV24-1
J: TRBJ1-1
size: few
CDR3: CATSMGANTEAFF
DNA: TGTGCCACCAGTATGGGGGCGAACACTGAAGCTTTCTTT

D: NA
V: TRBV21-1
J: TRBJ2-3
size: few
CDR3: CASSNLYGTDTQYF
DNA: TGTGCCAGCAGCAACTTGTATGGCACAGATACGCAGTATTTT

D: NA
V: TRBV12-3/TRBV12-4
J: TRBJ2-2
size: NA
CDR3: CASSPLSGRNTGELFF
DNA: TGTGCCAGCAGTCCCTTATCCGGGAGAAACACCGGGGAGCTGTTTTTT

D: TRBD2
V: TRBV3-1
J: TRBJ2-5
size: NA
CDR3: CASSQDREGVETQYF
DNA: TGTGCCAGCAGCCAAGACCGGGAGGGCGTGGAGACCCAGTACTTC

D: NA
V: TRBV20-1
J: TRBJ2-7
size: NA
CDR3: CSARDLTSYEQYF
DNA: TGCAGTGCTAGAGACCTAACCAGCTACGAGCAGTACTTC

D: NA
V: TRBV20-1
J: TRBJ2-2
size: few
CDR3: CSAAPRGRESTGELFF
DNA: TGCAGTGCTGCCCCCCGGGGGCGGGAGAGCACCGGGGAGCTGTTTTTT

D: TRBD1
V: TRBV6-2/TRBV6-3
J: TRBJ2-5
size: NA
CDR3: CASSYWGQTQETQYF
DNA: TGTGCCAGCAGTTACTGGGGACAGACACAAGAGACCCAGTACTTC

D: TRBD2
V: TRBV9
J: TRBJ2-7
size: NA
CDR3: CASSPRLAGVGHEQYF
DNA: TGTGCCAGCAGCCCAAGACTAGCGGGAGTGGGGCACGAGCAGTACTTC

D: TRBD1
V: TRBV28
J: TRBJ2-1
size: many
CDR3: CASSPGGNEQFF
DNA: TGTGCCAGCAGCCCAGGGGGCAATGAGCAGTTCTTC

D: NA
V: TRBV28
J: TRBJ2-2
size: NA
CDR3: CASSLDPPGELVF
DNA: TGTGCCAGCAGTTTGGACCCCCCGGGGGAGCTGGTTTTT

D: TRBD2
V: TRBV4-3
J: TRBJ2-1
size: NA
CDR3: CASSQIAGGPYEQFF
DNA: TGCGCCAGCAGCCAAATAGCGGGAGGGCCATATGAGCAGTTCTTC

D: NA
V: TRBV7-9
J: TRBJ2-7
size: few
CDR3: CASSYLSAYEQYF
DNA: TGTGCCAGCAGCTATCTGAGTGCCTACGAGCAGTACTTC

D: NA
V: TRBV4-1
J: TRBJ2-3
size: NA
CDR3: CASSQGLRRTDTQYF
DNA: TGCGCCAGCAGCCAAGGGCTGCGTCGCACAGATACGCAGTATTTT

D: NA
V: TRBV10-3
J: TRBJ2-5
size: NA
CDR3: CASKGGGQMETQYF
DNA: TGTGCCTCCAAAGGGGGAGGACAGATGGAGACCCAGTACTTC

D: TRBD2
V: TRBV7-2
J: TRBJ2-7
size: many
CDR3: CASSPYGTRASYEQYF
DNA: TGTGCCAGCAGCCCATACGGGACTAGAGCTTCCTACGAGCAGTACTTC

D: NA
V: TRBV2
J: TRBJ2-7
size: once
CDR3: CASNDQTYEQYF
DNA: TGTGCCAGCAATGACCAAACCTACGAGCAGTACTTC

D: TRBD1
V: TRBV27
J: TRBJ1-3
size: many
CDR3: CASSQDRGPGNTIYF
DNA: TGTGCCAGCAGTCAAGACAGGGGGCCTGGAAACACCATATATTTT

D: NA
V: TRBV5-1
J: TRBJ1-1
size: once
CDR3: CANRMGANTEAFF
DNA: TGCGCCAACAGGATGGGAGCGAACACTGAAGCTTTCTTT

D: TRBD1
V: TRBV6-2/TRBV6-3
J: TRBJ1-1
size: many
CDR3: CASSYLPGQGLREAFF
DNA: TGTGCCAGCAGTTACTTGCCGGGACAGGGATTAAGGGAAGCTTTCTTT

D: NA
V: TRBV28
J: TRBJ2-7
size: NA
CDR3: CASSYSGPGSYEQYF
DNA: TGTGCCAGCAGTTATTCGGGACCGGGATCCTACGAGCAGTACTTC

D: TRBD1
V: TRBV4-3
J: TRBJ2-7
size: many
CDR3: CASSPWTGGEQYF
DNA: TGCGCCAGCAGCCCTTGGACAGGGGGCGAGCAGTACTTC

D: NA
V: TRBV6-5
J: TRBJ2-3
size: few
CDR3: CASRPLLGYTDTQYF
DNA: TGTGCCAGCAGACCCCTCTTGGGGTACACAGATACGCAGTATTTT

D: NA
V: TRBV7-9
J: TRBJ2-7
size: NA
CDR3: CASSLATQGNPYEQYF
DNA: TGTGCCAGCAGCTTAGCGACACAGGGAAACCCCTACGAGCAGTACTTC

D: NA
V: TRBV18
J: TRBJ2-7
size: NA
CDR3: CTSSPRDFYEQYF
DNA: TGTACCAGCTCACCGAGGGACTTCTACGAGCAGTACTTC

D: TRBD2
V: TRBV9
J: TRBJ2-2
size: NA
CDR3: CASSGLLAGANSGELFF
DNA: TGTGCCAGCAGCGGCTTACTAGCGGGAGCGAACAGCGGGGAGCTGTTTTTT

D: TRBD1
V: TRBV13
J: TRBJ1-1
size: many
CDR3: CASSVGQVPEAFF
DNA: TGTGCCAGCAGCGTGGGACAGGTGCCTGAAGCTTTCTTT

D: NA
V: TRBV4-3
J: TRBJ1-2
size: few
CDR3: CASSQEREGFGYGYTF
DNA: TGCGCCAGCAGCCAAGAAAGGGAAGGGTTCGGTTATGGCTACACCTTC

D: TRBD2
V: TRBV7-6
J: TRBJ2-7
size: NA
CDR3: CASSFSGPGEQYF
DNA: TGTGCCAGCAGCTTTAGCGGGCCCGGGGAGCAGTACTTC

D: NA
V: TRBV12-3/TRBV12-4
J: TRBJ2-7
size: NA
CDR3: CASGPGVFSEQYF
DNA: TGTGCCAGCGGACCGGGAGTGTTCTCCGAGCAGTACTTC

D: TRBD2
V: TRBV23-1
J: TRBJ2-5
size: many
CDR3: CASSRGLADFQETQYF
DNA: TGCGCCAGCAGCCGGGGACTAGCGGACTTTCAAGAGACCCAGTACTTC

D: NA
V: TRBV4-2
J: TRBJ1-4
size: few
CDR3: CASEAADNEKLFF
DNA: TGTGCCAGCGAAGCGGCTGATAATGAAAAACTGTTTTTT

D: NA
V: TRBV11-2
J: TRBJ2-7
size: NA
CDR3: CASSLGLLEPHDEYF
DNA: TGTGCCAGCAGCTTAGGTCTCCTAGAGCCCCACGATGAGTACTTC

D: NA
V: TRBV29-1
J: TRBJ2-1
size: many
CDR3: CSVFPASYNEQFF
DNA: TGCAGCGTCTTCCCGGCCTCCTACAATGAGCAGTTCTTC

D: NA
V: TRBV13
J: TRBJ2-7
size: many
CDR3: CASSSRSRDTTYEQYF
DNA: TGTGCCAGCAGCTCCCGGTCCCGGGACACTACCTACGAGCAGTACTTC

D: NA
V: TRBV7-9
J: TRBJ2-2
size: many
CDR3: CASTPGSAGELFF
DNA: TGTGCCAGCACACCTGGGAGTGCCGGGGAGCTGTTTTTT

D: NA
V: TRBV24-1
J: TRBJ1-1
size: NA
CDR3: CAASDDRMNTEAFF
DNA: TGTGCCGCCAGTGATGACAGGATGAACACTGAAGCTTTCTTT

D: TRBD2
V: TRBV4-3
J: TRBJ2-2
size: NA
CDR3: CASSQVAGEWSGELFF
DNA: TGCGCCAGCAGCCAAGTAGCGGGAGAGTGGTCCGGGGAGCTGTTTTTT

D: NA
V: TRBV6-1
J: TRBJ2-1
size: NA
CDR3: CATRPYNEQFF
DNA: TGTGCCACCCGACCCTACAATGAGCAGTTCTTC

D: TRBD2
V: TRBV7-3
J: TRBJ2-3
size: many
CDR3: CASSFGLAVDTDTQYF
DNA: TGTGCCAGCAGCTTCGGACTAGCGGTAGACACAGATACGCAGTATTTT

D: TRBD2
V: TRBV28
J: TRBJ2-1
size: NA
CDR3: CASSLLAGVEQFF
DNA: TGTGCCAGCAGTTTACTAGCGGGAGTTGAGCAGTTCTTC

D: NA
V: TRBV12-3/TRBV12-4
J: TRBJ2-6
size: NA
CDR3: CASRQTVLGANVLTF
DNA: TGTGCCAGCAGACAAACAGTGTTAGGGGCCAACGTCCTGACTTTC

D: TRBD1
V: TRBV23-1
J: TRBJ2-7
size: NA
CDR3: CASSQSSRGPIHEQYF
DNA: TGCGCCAGCAGTCAATCGAGCAGGGGGCCCATCCACGAGCAGTACTTC

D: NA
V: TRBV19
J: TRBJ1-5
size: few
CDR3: CASRTFGKPNQPQHF
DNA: TGTGCCAGTAGGACTTTTGGGAAACCTAATCAGCCCCAGCATTTT

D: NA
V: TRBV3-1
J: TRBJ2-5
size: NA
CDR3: CASSREGRGTQHF
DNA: TGTGCCAGCAGCCGCGAGGGCCGGGGGACCCAGCACTTC

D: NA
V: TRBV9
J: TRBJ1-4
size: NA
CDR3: CASSVWGGNEKLFF
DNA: TGTGCCAGCAGCGTATGGGGGGGGAATGAAAAACTGTTTTTT

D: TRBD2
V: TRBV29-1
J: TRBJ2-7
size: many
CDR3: CSVEGLAGDTYEQYF
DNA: TGCAGCGTTGAAGGCCTAGCGGGAGACACCTACGAGCAGTACTTC

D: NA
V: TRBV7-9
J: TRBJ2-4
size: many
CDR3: CASSLVVLDSLNIQYF
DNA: TGTGCCAGCAGCTTAGTGGTATTGGACAGTTTAAACATTCAGTACTTC